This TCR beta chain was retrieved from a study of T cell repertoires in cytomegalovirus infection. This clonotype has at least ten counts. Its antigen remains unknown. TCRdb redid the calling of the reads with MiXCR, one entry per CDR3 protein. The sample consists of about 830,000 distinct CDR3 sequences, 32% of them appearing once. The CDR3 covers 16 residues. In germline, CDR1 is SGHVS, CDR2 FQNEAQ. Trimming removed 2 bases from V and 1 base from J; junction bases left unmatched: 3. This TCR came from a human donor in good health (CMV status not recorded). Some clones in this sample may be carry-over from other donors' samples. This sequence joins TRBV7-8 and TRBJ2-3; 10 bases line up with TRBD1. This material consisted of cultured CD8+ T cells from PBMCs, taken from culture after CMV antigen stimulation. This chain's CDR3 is CASSLRQGAGTDTQYF. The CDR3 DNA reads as TGTGCCAGCAGCTTAAGACAGGGGGCTGGCACAGATACGCAGTATTTT.